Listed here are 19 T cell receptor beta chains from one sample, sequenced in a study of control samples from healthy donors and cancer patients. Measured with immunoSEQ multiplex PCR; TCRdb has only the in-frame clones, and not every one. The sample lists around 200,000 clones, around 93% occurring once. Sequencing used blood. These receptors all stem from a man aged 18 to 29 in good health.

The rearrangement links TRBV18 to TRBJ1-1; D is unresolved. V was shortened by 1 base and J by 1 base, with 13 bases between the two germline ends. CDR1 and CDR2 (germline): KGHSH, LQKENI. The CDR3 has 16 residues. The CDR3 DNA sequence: TGTGCCAGCTCACCACGTCCCGCGCGCTCGAACACTGAAGCTTTCTTT. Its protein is CASSPRPARSNTEAFF.

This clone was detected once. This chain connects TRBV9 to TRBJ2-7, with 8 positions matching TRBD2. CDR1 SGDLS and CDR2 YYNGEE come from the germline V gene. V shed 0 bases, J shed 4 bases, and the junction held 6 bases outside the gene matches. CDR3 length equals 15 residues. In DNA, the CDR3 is TGTGCCAGCAGCGTAGATCCGGGGGGGCCATACGAGCAGTACTTC. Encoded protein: CASSVDPGGPYEQYF. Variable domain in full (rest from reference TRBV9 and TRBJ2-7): DSGVTQTPKHLITATGQRVTLRCSPRSGDLSVYWYQQSLDQGLQFLIQYYNGEERAKGNILERFSAQQFPDLHSELNLSSLELGDSALYFCASSVDPGGPYEQYFGPGTRLTVT.

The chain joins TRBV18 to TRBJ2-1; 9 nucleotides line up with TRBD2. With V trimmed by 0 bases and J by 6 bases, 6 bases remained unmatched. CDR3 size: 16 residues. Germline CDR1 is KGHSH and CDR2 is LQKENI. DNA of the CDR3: TGTGCCAGCTCACCACCGGGCGGGGGGGCCTTCAATGAGCAGTTCTTC. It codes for CASSPPGGGAFNEQFF.

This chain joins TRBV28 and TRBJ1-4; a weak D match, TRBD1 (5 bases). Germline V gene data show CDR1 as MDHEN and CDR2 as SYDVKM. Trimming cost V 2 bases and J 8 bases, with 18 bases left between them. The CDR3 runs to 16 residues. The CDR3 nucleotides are TGTGCCAGCAGTTTACCCGGACCGGGGCTAGGGGAAAAACTGTTTTTT. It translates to CASSLPGPGLGEKLFF.

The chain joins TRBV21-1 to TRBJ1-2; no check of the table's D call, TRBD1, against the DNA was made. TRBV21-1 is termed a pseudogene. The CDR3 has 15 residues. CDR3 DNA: TGTGCCAGCAAACAGAAGGCCTTCCCTAACTATGGCTACACCTTC. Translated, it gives CASKQKAFPNYGYTF.

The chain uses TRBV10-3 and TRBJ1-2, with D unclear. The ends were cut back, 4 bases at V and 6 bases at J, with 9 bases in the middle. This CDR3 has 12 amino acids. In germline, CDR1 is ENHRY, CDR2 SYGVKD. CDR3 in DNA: TGTGCCATCAGTGGCGGGTATGATGGCTACACCTTC. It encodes CAISGGYDGYTF.

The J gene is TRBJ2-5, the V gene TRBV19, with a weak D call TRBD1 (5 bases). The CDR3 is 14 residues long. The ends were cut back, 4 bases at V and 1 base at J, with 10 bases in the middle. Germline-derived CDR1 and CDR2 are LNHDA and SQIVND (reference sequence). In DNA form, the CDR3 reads TGTGCCAGTAGTAAGGGGCCATTCCAAGAGACCCAGTACTTC. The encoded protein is CASSKGPFQETQYF.

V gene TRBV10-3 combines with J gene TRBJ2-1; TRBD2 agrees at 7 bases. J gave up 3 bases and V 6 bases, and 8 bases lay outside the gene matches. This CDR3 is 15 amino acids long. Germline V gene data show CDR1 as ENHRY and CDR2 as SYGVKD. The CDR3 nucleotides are TGTGCCATCAGAGACCGGGACTACAACTACAATGAGCAGTTCTTC. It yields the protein CAIRDRDYNYNEQFF.

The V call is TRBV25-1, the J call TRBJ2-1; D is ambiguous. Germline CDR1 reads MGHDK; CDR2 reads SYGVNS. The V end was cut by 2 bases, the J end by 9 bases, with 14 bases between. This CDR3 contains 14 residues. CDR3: CASSEGPKGSEQFF. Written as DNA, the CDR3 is TGTGCCAGCAGTGAAGGCCCTAAGGGATCTGAGCAGTTCTTC.

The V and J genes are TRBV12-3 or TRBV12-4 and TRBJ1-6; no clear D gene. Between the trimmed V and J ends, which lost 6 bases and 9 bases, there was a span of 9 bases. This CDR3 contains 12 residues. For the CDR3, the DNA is TGTGCCAGCAGCCCGACTATTTCACCCCTCCACTTT. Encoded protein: CASSPTISPLHF.

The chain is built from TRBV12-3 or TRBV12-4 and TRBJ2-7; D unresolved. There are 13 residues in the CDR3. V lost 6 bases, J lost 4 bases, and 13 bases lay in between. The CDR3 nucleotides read TGTGCCAGCAGCCGCCTTTTTCAATACGAGCAGTACTTC. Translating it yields CASSRLFQYEQYF.

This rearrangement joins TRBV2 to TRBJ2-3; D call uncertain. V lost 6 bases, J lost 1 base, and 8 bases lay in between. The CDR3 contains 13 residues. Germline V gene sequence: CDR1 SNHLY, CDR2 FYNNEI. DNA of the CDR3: TGTGCCAGCAGCGTAAGACGCACAGATACGCAGTATTTT. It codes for CASSVRRTDTQYF.

CDR3 region: CASSGRTSGGSKETQYF. The CDR3 nucleotides are TGCGCCAGCAGCGGTCGGACTAGCGGGGGATCAAAAGAGACCCAGTACTTC. This sequence joins TRBV5-1 and TRBJ2-5, with 13 bases matching TRBD2. CDR3 size: 17 residues. V was pared by 4 bases and J by 3 bases, with 9 bases of the junction left unmatched. Germline-derived CDR1 and CDR2 are SGHRS and YFSETQ.

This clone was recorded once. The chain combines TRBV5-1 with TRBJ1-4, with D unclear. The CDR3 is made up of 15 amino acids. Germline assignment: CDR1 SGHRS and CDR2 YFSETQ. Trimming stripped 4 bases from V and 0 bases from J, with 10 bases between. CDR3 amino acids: CASSPSLPTNEKLFF. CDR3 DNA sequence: TGCGCCAGCAGCCCGTCGTTACCAACTAATGAAAAACTGTTTTTT.

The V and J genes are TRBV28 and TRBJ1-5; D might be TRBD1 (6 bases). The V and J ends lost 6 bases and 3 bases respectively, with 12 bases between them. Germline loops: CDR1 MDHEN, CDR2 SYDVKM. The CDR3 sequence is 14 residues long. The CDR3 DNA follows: TGTGCCAGCAGCAAGACAGGTACCAATCAGCCCCAGCATTTT. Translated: CASSKTGTNQPQHF. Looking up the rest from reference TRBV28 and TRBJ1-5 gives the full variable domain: DVKVTQSSRYLVKRTGEKVFLECVQDMDHENMFWYRQDPGLGLRLIYFSYDVKMKEKGDIPEGYSVSREKKERFSLILESASTNQTSMYLCASSKTGTNQPQHFGDGTRLSIL.

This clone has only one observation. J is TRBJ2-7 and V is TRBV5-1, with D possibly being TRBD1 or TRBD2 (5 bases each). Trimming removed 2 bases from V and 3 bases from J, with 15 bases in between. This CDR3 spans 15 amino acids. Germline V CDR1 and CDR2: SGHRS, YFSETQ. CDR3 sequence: CASSLDGTAGYEQYF. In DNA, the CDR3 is TGCGCCAGCAGCTTAGACGGGACGGCAGGCTACGAGCAGTACTTC.

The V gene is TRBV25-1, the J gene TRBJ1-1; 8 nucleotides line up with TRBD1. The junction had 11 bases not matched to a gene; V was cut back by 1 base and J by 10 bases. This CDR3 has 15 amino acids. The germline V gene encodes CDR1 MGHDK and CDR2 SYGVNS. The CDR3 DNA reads TGTGCCAGCAGTGAATTCAGTGCAGGGGGCGGCCGAGCTTTCTTT. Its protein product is CASSEFSAGGGRAFF.

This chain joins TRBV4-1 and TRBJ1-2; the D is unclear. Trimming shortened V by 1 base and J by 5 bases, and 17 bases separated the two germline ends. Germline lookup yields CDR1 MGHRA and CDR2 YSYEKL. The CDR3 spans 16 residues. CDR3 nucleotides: TGCGCCAGCAGCCAAGTGCTGGAGGAGAGGGTTTATGGCTACACCTTC. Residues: CASSQVLEERVYGYTF.

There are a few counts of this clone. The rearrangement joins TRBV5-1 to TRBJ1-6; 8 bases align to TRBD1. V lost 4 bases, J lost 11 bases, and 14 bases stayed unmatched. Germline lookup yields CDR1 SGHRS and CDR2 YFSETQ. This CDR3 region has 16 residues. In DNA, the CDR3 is TGCGCCAGCAGCCCTAGGGGACAGGTAGAAGGGGCACCCCTCCACTTT. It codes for CASSPRGQVEGAPLHF.